This T cell receptor (beta chain) came from a study of OX40 agonist ivuxolimab in advanced cancers. V lost 8 bases, J lost 4 bases, and 8 bases stayed unmatched. The V gene's germline CDR1 is MDHEN and CDR2 SYDVKM. The CDR3 totals 13 residues. Concerning this clone: The antigen remains undetermined.

Clones were read by immunoSEQ multiplex PCR, and TCRdb kept only the in-frame ones, dropping some. The sample includes about 47,000 clones, around 90% of them seen just once. Findings and limits, study-wide: At doses 0.1 to 3.0 mg/kg, CD4+ and CD8+ clones expanded. Among T cells, CD8+ cells averaged more expanded clones than CD4+ cells. At 0.1-3.0 mg/kg, partial responders had clonal expansion among the lowest observed.

The sequencing here drew on CD4+ or CD8+ T cells sorted from blood, taken in a trial of the OX40 agonist ivuxolimab. The chain couples TRBV28 to TRBJ2-7; 7 bases match TRBD1. This sequence originates from an adult with an advanced solid tumor such as melanoma, head and neck, liver or kidney cancer. CDR3 sequence reads: CASGPQGDYEQYF. The DNA for the CDR3 is TGTGCCAGCGGTCCCCAGGGGGATTACGAGCAGTACTTC.